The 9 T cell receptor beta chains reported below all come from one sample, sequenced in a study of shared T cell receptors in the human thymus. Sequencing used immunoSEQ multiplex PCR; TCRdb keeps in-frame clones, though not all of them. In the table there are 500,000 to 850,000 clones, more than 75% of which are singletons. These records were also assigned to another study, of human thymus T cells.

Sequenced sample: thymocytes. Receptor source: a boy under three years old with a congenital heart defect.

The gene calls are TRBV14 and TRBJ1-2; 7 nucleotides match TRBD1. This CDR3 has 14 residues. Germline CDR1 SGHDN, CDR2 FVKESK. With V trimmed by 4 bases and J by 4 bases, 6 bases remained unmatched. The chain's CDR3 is CASSLAQGVYGYTF. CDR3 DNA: TGTGCCAGCAGCCTGGCCCAGGGGGTCTATGGCTACACCTTC.

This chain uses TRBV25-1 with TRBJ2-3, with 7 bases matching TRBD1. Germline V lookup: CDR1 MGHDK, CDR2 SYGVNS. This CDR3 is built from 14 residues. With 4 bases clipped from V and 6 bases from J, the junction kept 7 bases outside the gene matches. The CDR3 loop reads CASSGQGVGDTQYF. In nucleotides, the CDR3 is TGTGCCAGCAGTGGGCAGGGGGTAGGTGATACGCAGTATTTT.

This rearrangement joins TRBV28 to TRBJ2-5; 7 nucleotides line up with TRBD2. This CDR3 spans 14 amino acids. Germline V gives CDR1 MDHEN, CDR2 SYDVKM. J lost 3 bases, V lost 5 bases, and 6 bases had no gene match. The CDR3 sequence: CASSIEGREETQYF. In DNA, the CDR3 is TGTGCCAGCAGTATCGAGGGGAGGGAAGAGACCCAGTACTTC.

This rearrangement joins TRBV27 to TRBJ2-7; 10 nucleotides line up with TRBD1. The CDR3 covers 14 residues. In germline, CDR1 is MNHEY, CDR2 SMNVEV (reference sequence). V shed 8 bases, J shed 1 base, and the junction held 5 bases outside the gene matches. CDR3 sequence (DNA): TGTGCCAGCGCCTGGGGACAGGGGTCCTACGAGCAGTACTTC. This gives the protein CASAWGQGSYEQYF.

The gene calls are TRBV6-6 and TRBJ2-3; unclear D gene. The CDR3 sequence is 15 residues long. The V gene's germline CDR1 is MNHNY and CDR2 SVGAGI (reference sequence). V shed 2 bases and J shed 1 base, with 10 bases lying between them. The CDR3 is CASSYLRSRTDTQYF. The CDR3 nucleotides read TGTGCCAGCAGTTACCTGCGGAGCCGCACAGATACGCAGTATTTT.

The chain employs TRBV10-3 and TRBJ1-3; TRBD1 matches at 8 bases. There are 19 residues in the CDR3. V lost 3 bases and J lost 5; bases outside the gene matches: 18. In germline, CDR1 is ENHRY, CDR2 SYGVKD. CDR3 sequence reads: CAISDHLPHKQGGRNTIYF. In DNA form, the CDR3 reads TGTGCCATCAGTGACCACCTCCCCCATAAACAGGGGGGGAGAAACACCATATATTTT.

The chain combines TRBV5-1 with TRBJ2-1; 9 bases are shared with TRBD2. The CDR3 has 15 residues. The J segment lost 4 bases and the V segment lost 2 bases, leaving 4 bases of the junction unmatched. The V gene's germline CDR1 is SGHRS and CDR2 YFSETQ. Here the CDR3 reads CASSLTSGRYNEQFF. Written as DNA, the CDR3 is TGCGCCAGCAGCTTAACCAGCGGGAGGTACAATGAGCAGTTCTTC.

CDR3 loop: CASSLEAGGTDTQYF. The CDR3, as DNA: TGTGCCAGCAGCTTAGAAGCGGGAGGGACAGATACGCAGTATTTT. V is TRBV11-2 and J is TRBJ2-3; TRBD2 agrees at 10 bases. The V segment lost 0 bases and the J segment 3 bases; nucleotides outside the gene matches: 0. Per the germline V gene, CDR1 is SGHAT and CDR2 is FQNNGV. The CDR3 runs to 15 residues.

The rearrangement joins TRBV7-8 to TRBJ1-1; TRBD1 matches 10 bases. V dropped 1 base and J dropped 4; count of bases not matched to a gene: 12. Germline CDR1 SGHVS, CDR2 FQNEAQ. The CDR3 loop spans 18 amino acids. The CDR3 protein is CASSLERGQGSGATEAFF. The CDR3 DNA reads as TGTGCCAGCAGCTTAGAACGGGGACAGGGGTCTGGGGCCACTGAAGCTTTCTTT.